The rows below give T cell receptor beta chains drawn from one sample of a study of T-cell reconstitution after alpha-beta-depleted transplantation in children. Via MiXCR, TCRdb re-called the PCR reads, giving one row per CDR3 protein. The sample lists roughly 420,000 distinct CDR3 sequences; 15% to 20% were seen once. Sequences were derived from PBMCs, mostly from graft donor cells, sampled 360 days after TCRalphabeta/CD19-depleted stem cell transplant. The receptors derive from a boy younger than two who had a stem cell transplant for Wiskott-Aldrich syndrome, so the T cells may come from the graft donor. CDR3s include the opening cysteine and the closing phenylalanine or tryptophan. Fields, in order: clone size, D gene, V gene, J gene, CDR3 DNA, CDR3 protein. The D gene is left open where the match is weak. Size is omitted from some rows. Given values are once, few, many or a class for expanded clones.

.	TRBD1	TRBV7-9	TRBJ1-1	TGTGCCAGCAGCTACCGGGACAGAATGAACACTGAAGCTTTCTTT	CASSYRDRMNTEAFF
.	TRBD1	TRBV5-1	TRBJ2-1	TGCGCCAGCTATTTTCTACAGGGGTACGCCTACAATGAGCAGTTCTTC	CASYFLQGYAYNEQFF
few	.	TRBV12-3/TRBV12-4	TRBJ1-2	TGTGCCAGCAGTTTAGCCGGGACACAACTCTATGGCTACACCTTC	CASSLAGTQLYGYTF
many	TRBD1	TRBV23-1	TRBJ2-3	TGCGCCAGCAGTCACCCTGGGACAGGGAGGCTACCGGTTACGCAGTATTTT	CASSHPGTGRLPVTQYF
few	TRBD2	TRBV4-3	TRBJ2-1	TGCGCCAGCAGCCGCACTAGCGGGATAGGGGATGAGCAGTTCTTC	CASSRTSGIGDEQFF
few	TRBD2	TRBV12-3/TRBV12-4	TRBJ2-1	TGTGCCAGCAGCATTCTAGCGGGAGGGCCGAATGAGCAGTTCTTC	CASSILAGGPNEQFF
.	TRBD2	TRBV20-1	TRBJ2-5	TGCAGTGCACAGCGGGCTAGCGGGGGGTTTCGGCAAGAGACCCAGTACTTC	CSAQRASGGFRQETQYF
few	.	TRBV20-1	TRBJ2-1	TGCAGTGCCCCGACAGCCTACAATGAGCAGTTCTTC	CSAPTAYNEQFF
.	TRBD2	TRBV6-1	TRBJ2-1	TGTGCCAGCAGCCGATTGCGGGGGGGCGTTAATGAGCAGTTCTTC	CASSRLRGGVNEQFF
.	TRBD1	TRBV11-1	TRBJ2-5	TGTGCCAGCAGCTTAAGACAGGGGCGAAGGGTTTTCCAAGAGACCCAGTACTTC	CASSLRQGRRVFQETQYF
few	.	TRBV7-2	TRBJ2-2	TGTGCCAGCAACGGATACGGGGAGCTGTTTTTT	CASNGYGELFF
.	.	TRBV5-1	TRBJ2-1	TGCGCCAGCAGCCGACCGCCCACCGGGTCGGGCTCCTACAATGAGCAGTTCTTC	CASSRPPTGSGSYNEQFF
.	TRBD1	TRBV11-1	TRBJ2-5	TGTGCCAGCAGCTTAGCGATGGGACAGGGAGTGTACCAAGAGACCCAGTACTTC	CASSLAMGQGVYQETQYF
many	.	TRBV10-3	TRBJ2-1	TGTGCCATCAGTGGCCCCGGGGGCAGTTTACCCTACAATGAGCAGTTCTTC	CAISGPGGSLPYNEQFF
few	TRBD1	TRBV10-2	TRBJ2-4	TGCGCCAGCAGGGAAGGGACAGCGCTAGCCAAAAACATTCAGTACTTC	CASREGTALAKNIQYF
few	TRBD2	TRBV12-3/TRBV12-4	TRBJ2-3	TGTGCCAGCAGTTTGAGGACGCCCTTTAGCGGGACAACGCAGTATTTT	CASSLRTPFSGTTQYF
few	.	TRBV19	TRBJ2-5	TGTGCCAGTAGTATGGGGCAGGGGCGAGAGACCCAGTACTTC	CASSMGQGRETQYF
.	TRBD2	TRBV19	TRBJ2-1	TGTGCCAGTAGTTTCAGACTAGCGGGATCCGGCAATGAGCAGTTCTTC	CASSFRLAGSGNEQFF
few	.	TRBV6-5	TRBJ2-2	TGTGCCAGCAGTTCCCGACATGGGGGGATGTTCGCGAACACCGGGGAGCTGTTTTTT	CASSSRHGGMFANTGELFF
.	.	TRBV28	TRBJ2-7	TGTGCCAGCGGGGTCCCCTCCAGGAGCTCCTACGAGCAGAACTTC	CASGVPSRSSYEQNF
few	.	TRBV12-3/TRBV12-4	TRBJ2-2	TGTGCCAGCTCAAGGAGACTGACAGTTTCGAACGGGGAGCTGTTTTTT	CASSRRLTVSNGELFF
few	TRBD1	TRBV3-1	TRBJ2-7	TGTGCCAGCAGCTGGACAGGGATACCCTACGAGCAGTACTTC	CASSWTGIPYEQYF
.	.	TRBV4-3	TRBJ2-3	TGCGCCAGCAGCCTCTCGGCGGACACAGATACGCAGTATTTT	CASSLSADTDTQYF
few	.	TRBV2	TRBJ1-1	TGTGCCAGCAGTGAAGTCAGGGGCGAGAACTGGATGAACACTGAAGCTTTCTTT	CASSEVRGENWMNTEAFF
few	.	TRBV5-1	TRBJ1-1	TGCGCCAGCAGCCCTGCCCGGGGATATACGAACACTGAAGCTTTCTTT	CASSPARGYTNTEAFF
few	.	TRBV10-2	TRBJ2-3	TGCGCCAGTCTAGCCATCACAGATACGCAGTATTTT	CASLAITDTQYF
few	TRBD2	TRBV5-1	TRBJ2-1	TGCGCCAGCAGCCCGGGACTAGCGGGGCCAAATGAGCAGTTCTTC	CASSPGLAGPNEQFF
.	.	TRBV2	TRBJ2-1	TGTGCCAGCAGTAAGGTTGCGGCGAGGGCATACAATGAGCAGTTCTTC	CASSKVAARAYNEQFF
.	TRBD1	TRBV14	TRBJ2-3	TGTGCCAGCAGCCAAGATCCGGGACAGGGAGGAGATACGCAGTATTTT	CASSQDPGQGGDTQYF